Listed below are T cell receptor beta chains from one sample, sequenced in a study of T cell repertoires in cytomegalovirus infection. No antigen has been identified for these receptors. TCRdb called the reads again in MiXCR, with one record for every CDR3 protein. The data contain around 130,000 distinct CDR3 sequences, under 30% of them singletons. Source material: PBMCs, sequenced either directly or after in vitro stimulation (not recorded which). These receptors were taken from a human donor in good health (CMV status not recorded). Some clones in this sample may be carry-over from other donors' samples. Each CDR3 is given with its conserved first and last residue. D genes are given only for firm matches. Clone size is not always given. Where it is, it says once, few, many or a class for expanded clones.

abundance	v_gene	len	d_gene	j_gene	CDR3aa	CDR3nt
.	TRBV7-4	16	TRBD2	TRBJ2-4	CASSSYGLAGTNIQYF	TGTGCCAGCAGCTCTTACGGACTAGCGGGGACGAACATTCAGTACTTC
few	TRBV20-1	12	.	TRBJ2-7	CSATAGDYEQYF	TGCAGTGCCACCGCCGGAGACTACGAGCAGTACTTC
.	TRBV27	16	TRBD1	TRBJ2-5	CASTSRQGQGIETQYF	TGTGCCAGCACCTCCCGCCAGGGACAGGGTATAGAGACCCAGTACTTC
many	TRBV7-2	14	.	TRBJ2-3	CASSSRGGTDTQYF	TGTGCCAGCAGCTCTAGGGGAGGCACAGATACGCAGTATTTT
many	TRBV7-6	14	.	TRBJ1-5	CASSPIGHNQPQHF	TGTGCCAGCAGCCCTATTGGACATAATCAGCCCCAGCATTTT
.	TRBV12-3/TRBV12-4	15	TRBD1	TRBJ2-1	CASSPPTGAVAEQFF	TGTGCCAGCAGCCCTCCGACAGGGGCGGTGGCGGAGCAGTTCTTC
few	TRBV20-1	14	TRBD2	TRBJ2-1	CSVPGLAQYNEQFF	TGCAGTGTACCGGGACTAGCGCAATACAATGAGCAGTTCTTC
many	TRBV7-8	15	.	TRBJ2-1	CASSLIPGQGNEQFF	TGTGCCAGCAGCTTAATCCCAGGGCAAGGCAATGAGCAGTTCTTC
.	TRBV5-1	15	TRBD1	TRBJ1-2	CASSQNRGGTYGYTF	TGCGCCAGCAGCCAGAACAGGGGGGGAACCTATGGCTACACCTTC
.	TRBV19	13	TRBD1	TRBJ1-1	CASRDRENTEAFF	TGTGCCAGTAGGGACAGGGAGAACACTGAAGCTTTCTTT
few	TRBV28	15	.	TRBJ1-2	CASSYTFGGPYGYTF	TGTGCCAGCAGTTACACATTCGGAGGGCCTTATGGCTACACCTTC
.	TRBV7-9	15	TRBD2	TRBJ2-1	CASSSSGRGNSEQFF	TGTGCCAGCAGCTCCAGCGGGAGGGGAAATAGTGAGCAGTTCTTC
.	TRBV11-3	14	TRBD2	TRBJ2-1	CASSLVPSGNEQFF	TGTGCCAGCAGCTTAGTGCCTAGCGGCAATGAGCAGTTCTTC
.	TRBV7-8	16	.	TRBJ1-3	CASSLTAGVPGNTIYF	TGTGCCAGCAGCTTAACCGCAGGGGTACCCGGAAACACCATATATTTT
.	TRBV29-1	12	TRBD2	TRBJ2-5	CSAGLTLETQYF	TGCAGCGCGGGACTAACTCTCGAGACCCAGTACTTC
few	TRBV19	16	.	TRBJ1-2	CASSIEIGRANYGYTF	TGTGCCAGTAGTATAGAAATTGGCAGAGCTAACTATGGCTACACCTTC
few	TRBV15	16	TRBD1	TRBJ2-5	CATSSRTGTGVETQYF	TGTGCCACCAGCAGTCGCACCGGGACAGGGGTAGAGACCCAGTACTTC
many	TRBV6-4	13	.	TRBJ2-2	CASSDRDTGELFF	TGTGCCAGCAGTGACAGGGACACCGGGGAGCTGTTTTTT
.	TRBV6-2/TRBV6-3	16	TRBD2	TRBJ2-1	CASRRSGSSSYNEQFF	TGTGCCAGCAGACGTAGCGGGAGTAGTTCCTACAATGAGCAGTTCTTC
many	TRBV29-1	14	.	TRBJ1-1	CSVGNRDMNTEAFF	TGCAGCGTTGGAAACAGGGACATGAACACTGAAGCTTTCTTT
few	TRBV14	15	.	TRBJ2-5	CASSKDWGVQETQYF	TGTGCCAGCAGCAAGGACTGGGGAGTTCAAGAGACCCAGTACTTC
.	TRBV4-3	14	.	TRBJ1-2	CASSQDGSPYGYTF	TGCGCCAGCAGCCAAGATGGGAGTCCCTATGGCTACACCTTC
.	TRBV20-1	15	.	TRBJ2-2	CSARGRDPAIRELFF	TGCAGTGCTAGAGGTCGGGACCCTGCGATCCGGGAGCTGTTTTTT
many	TRBV12-3/TRBV12-4	13	.	TRBJ2-7	CASSLFDPYEQYF	TGTGCCAGCAGTTTATTTGACCCCTACGAGCAGTACTTC
once	TRBV19	14	TRBD2	TRBJ2-1	CASSTLAGRGEQFF	TGTGCCAGTAGTACTCTAGCGGGACGGGGTGAGCAGTTCTTC
.	TRBV20-1	15	.	TRBJ2-3	CSARRGEGNTDTQYF	TGCAGTGCTCGCAGGGGGGAGGGCAACACAGATACGCAGTATTTT
many	TRBV27	15	.	TRBJ1-5	CASSVAGYGIQPQHF	TGTGCCAGCAGTGTTGCGGGGTACGGGATTCAGCCCCAGCATTTT
.	TRBV6-2/TRBV6-3	11	.	TRBJ1-2	CASSYAGGYTF	TGTGCCAGCAGTTACGCTGGCGGCTACACCTTC
.	TRBV19	17	.	TRBJ2-3	CASSIEGPHSETDTQYF	TGTGCCAGTAGTATAGAGGGCCCCCACAGTGAAACAGATACGCAGTATTTT
many	TRBV7-2	14	.	TRBJ2-5	CASSPRTLQETQYF	TGTGCCAGCAGCCCCCGTACGCTCCAAGAGACCCAGTACTTC
few	TRBV12-3/TRBV12-4	14	.	TRBJ2-7	CASSTQGQIYEQYF	TGTGCCAGCAGTACTCAGGGACAAATCTACGAGCAGTACTTC
many	TRBV7-2	15	TRBD2	TRBJ2-3	CASSLARGVTDTQYF	TGTGCCAGCAGCTTAGCGCGGGGGGTCACAGATACGCAGTATTTT
few	TRBV7-2	14	TRBD2	TRBJ2-1	CASSLGTMGNEQFF	TGTGCCAGCAGCCTAGGGACTATGGGGAATGAGCAGTTCTTC
.	TRBV11-2	17	TRBD2	TRBJ2-3	CASSLGASGSSTDTQYF	TGTGCCAGCAGCTTAGGGGCTAGCGGGAGTAGCACAGATACGCAGTATTTT
many	TRBV12-3/TRBV12-4	17	TRBD2	TRBJ2-3	CASSPKGSGSSTDTQYF	TGTGCCAGCAGTCCAAAAGGCAGCGGGAGTAGCACAGATACGCAGTATTTT
.	TRBV11-3	13	.	TRBJ2-3	CASSGLASDTQYF	TGTGCCAGCAGCGGTCTAGCCTCAGATACGCAGTATTTT
many	TRBV5-4	18	TRBD2	TRBJ2-1	CASSLELAGGPGGNEQFF	TGTGCCAGCAGCTTGGAACTAGCGGGAGGGCCGGGGGGGAATGAGCAGTTCTTC
many	TRBV27	13	.	TRBJ2-7	CASSLLEGIEQYF	TGTGCCAGCAGTTTATTGGAGGGGATCGAGCAGTACTTC
.	TRBV7-4	13	.	TRBJ1-2	CASSFGLNYGYTF	TGTGCCAGCAGCTTTGGCCTTAACTATGGCTACACCTTC
many	TRBV7-2	16	.	TRBJ1-5	CASSKSLSPSDQPQHF	TGTGCCAGCAGCAAGAGTCTCAGTCCCTCTGATCAGCCCCAGCATTTT
few	TRBV7-2	12	.	TRBJ1-2	CASSPTPYGYTF	TGTGCCAGCAGCCCAACCCCATATGGCTACACCTTC
many	TRBV7-8	16	TRBD1	TRBJ1-2	CASSLDPVTGGNGYTF	TGTGCCAGCAGCTTAGACCCGGTCACAGGGGGGAATGGCTACACCTTC
few	TRBV20-1	15	TRBD2	TRBJ2-5	CSARDPGLAKETQYF	TGCAGTGCTAGAGATCCAGGACTAGCGAAAGAGACCCAGTACTTC
.	TRBV19	13	.	TRBJ1-2	CASKDDGTYGYTF	TGTGCCAGTAAGGACGACGGAACCTATGGCTACACCTTC
.	TRBV7-6	18	.	TRBJ1-6	CASSFAGRGSSYNSPLHF	TGTGCCAGCAGCTTTGCCGGGAGGGGCAGCTCCTATAATTCACCCCTCCACTTT